This TCR beta chain was identified in a study of CD8 T cells in Susac syndrome. The RNA input was roughly 0.45 to 1 ug, and it was reverse transcribed with random hexamers. TCRdb re-called the immunoSEQ multiplex PCR reads through MiXCR, storing one row per CDR3 protein. Of approximately 210,000 distinct CDR3 sequences in the sample, around 96% were seen once. Germline V CDR1 and CDR2: SEHNR, FQNEAQ (reference sequence). This CDR3 is built from 13 residues. The V gene end was trimmed by 8 bases and the J gene end by 9 bases; junction bases not matched to a gene: 11. V and J are TRBV7-9 and TRBJ2-3, with TRBD2 identical over 7 bases. The sample consisted of CD4+ T cells from PBMCs. This receptor was taken from a human donor with multiple sclerosis. The CDR3 coding sequence is TGTGCCAGCCACCCAGCGGGGCTAGAAACGCAGTATTTT. Encoded protein: CASHPAGLETQYF.